What follows are 5 T cell receptor beta chains derived from one specimen sequenced in a study of T cell clones after liver transplantation. Clones were read by immunoSEQ multiplex PCR, and TCRdb kept only the in-frame ones, dropping some. The profile shows roughly 100,000 clones, roughly four fifths of them singletons. This material consisted of CD4+ T cells from blood, taken before liver transplant. These receptors were collected from a human donor who received a liver transplant.

This chain joins TRBV28 and TRBJ2-7; the match to TRBD1 covers 11 bases. There are 14 residues in the CDR3. Germline assignment: CDR1 MDHEN and CDR2 SYDVKM. V lost 10 bases and J lost 3; bases outside the gene matches: 8. CDR3 in DNA: TGTGCCACCTCAACCGGGACAGGGGGCTACGAGCAGTACTTC. This gives the protein CATSTGTGGYEQYF.

The chain is built from TRBV7-2 and TRBJ2-2, with 11 bases matching TRBD2. CDR3 size: 16 residues. Germline CDR1 is SGHTA and CDR2 is FQGNSA. The trim removed 4 bases at V and 5 bases at J, leaving 6 bases unmatched. CDR3 sequence reads: CASSSTSGRRTGELFF. Here the CDR3 DNA reads TGTGCCAGCAGCTCCACTAGCGGGAGACGGACCGGGGAGCTGTTTTTT. Supplemented by reference TRBV7-2 and TRBJ2-2, the full variable domain reads GAGVSQSPSNKVTEKGKDVELRCDPISGHTALYWYRQSLGQGLEFLIYFQGNSAPDKSGLPSDRFSAERTGGSVSTLTIQRTQQEDSAVYLCASSSTSGRRTGELFFGEGSRLTVL.

This chain links TRBV5-1 with TRBJ1-5; the match to TRBD1 covers 7 bases. Germline CDR1 SGHRS, CDR2 YFSETQ. The CDR3 is made up of 15 amino acids. J lost 0 bases, V lost 4 bases, and 4 bases had no gene match. The CDR3 DNA reads TGCGCCAGCAGCCCGGGACAGAATAGCAATCAGCCCCAGCATTTT. Its protein is CASSPGQNSNQPQHF.

This chain connects TRBV28 to TRBJ2-2; TRBD2 aligns across 8 bases. This CDR3 contains 15 residues. Unmatched junction bases numbered 7, after V lost 6 bases and J lost 4 bases. Germline CDR1 MDHEN, CDR2 SYDVKM. CDR3 nucleotide sequence: TGTGCCAGCAGGGGAGCGGGAGCGGGCACCGGGGAGCTGTTTTTT. It translates to CASRGAGAGTGELFF.

The chain recombines TRBV28 with TRBJ2-4; tentatively, D is TRBD1 (5 bases). CDR1 is MDHEN and CDR2 is SYDVKM in the germline V gene. V lost 3 bases, J lost 2 bases, and 11 bases lay in between. CDR3 size: 15 residues. As DNA, the CDR3 is TGTGCCAGCAGTTTCCAGGGCCCTACCAAAAACATTCAGTACTTC. Its protein product is CASSFQGPTKNIQYF. Complete variable domain (other parts from reference TRBV28 and TRBJ2-4): DVKVTQSSRYLVKRTGEKVFLECVQDMDHENMFWYRQDPGLGLRLIYFSYDVKMKEKGDIPEGYSVSREKKERFSLILESASTNQTSMYLCASSFQGPTKNIQYFGAGTRLSVL.